This T cell receptor (beta chain) was sequenced in a study of post-analysis software for immune sequencing data. Across the whole study: Patients had relapsing-remitting, secondary progressive or progressive-relapsing multiple sclerosis; some lacked subtype.

Prepared libraries of TCR beta cDNA carried unique molecular identifiers. With roughly 0.95 to 11 million T cells as the source, 400,000 to 550,000 cDNA molecules resulted. Each CDR3 protein is one row after TCRdb ran MiXCR on the PCR reads. The profile shows around 700,000 distinct CDR3 sequences, around 64% of them singletons. Germline lookup yields CDR1 MGHDK and CDR2 SYGVNS. The CDR3 has 15 amino acids. The junction had 2 bases not matched to a gene; V was cut back by 1 base and J by 6 bases. This clonotype was found a few times. Its antigen is unidentified. Overall study results and limits: Versus controls, multiple sclerosis patients showed significantly lower diversity (normalized Chao1). Relative to controls, patients had five TRBV segments at higher frequency, with TRBV5-6, TRBV5-1 and TRBV20-1 among these. Strong co-clustering by F measure was seen for same-batch samples.

The sequence was obtained from a girl between 2 and 10 years old with multiple sclerosis. The sequencing sample was made of blood. The genes are TRBV25-1 and TRBJ2-7, with TRBD2 identical over 14 bases. The CDR3 sequence is CASSESGLAGGEQYF. In DNA, the CDR3 is TGTGCCAGCAGTGAATCTGGACTAGCGGGAGGCGAGCAGTACTTC.